This T cell receptor beta chain was retrieved from a study of early T cells in non-severe SARS-CoV-2 infection (dated by TCRdb to the early 2020s). Context from the whole study: TCR sequencing used bulk RNA from unsorted whole blood, so alpha and beta chains could not be paired. Study-level results and caveats: Matching against VDJdb was skewed toward anti-spike CD8 responses, likely underestimated virus-specific expansions, and missed private and CD4 specificities.

The study was a case-control design nested within a healthcare worker cohort in London, UK, with weekly nasopharyngeal swab PCR tests and blood sampling. Between 23 and 31 March 2020, the week of the UK lockdown, healthcare workers were enrolled and then followed up weekly for as long as 16 weeks. This clonotype turned up a few times. Its antigen has not been determined. Per-base qualities were not stored, and no clone one base away is much larger. The method behind the library was 5' RACE. The data were produced on a NextSeq 500. The TCR library protocol attached unique molecular identifiers to individual cDNA molecules to correct for sequencing error and PCR bias. Both TCR alpha and beta chains were sequenced, and tight co-correlation was observed between alpha and beta sequence abundances in each sample. In the original analysis: V gene, J gene and CDR3 annotation of TCR sequences was performed with Decombinator V4. Expanded TCRs were defined as changing significantly between any two time points under a Poisson model with p below 0.0001. TCR abundances were normalised to the total number of TCRs sequenced per sample and were expressed as counts per million. VDJdb, accessed on 1 November 2021, was searched for TCRs annotated for CMV, EBV and SARS-CoV-2, and TCRs annotated for more than one antigen were excluded. TCRdb handled the public reads itself, with Q25 trimming in fastp and clone calling in MiXCR, and kept productive beta chains. Rows are combined by CDR3 protein, so each entry shows the most common genes and DNA. The V and J calls, along with clone size, are taken from TCRdb and not from the paper's own processing. This sample comprises roughly 100,000 distinct CDR3 sequences, around 12% of them detected only once. The ten largest clones capture about 6% of the sample.

The receptor's source is an adult who was a healthcare worker with PCR-confirmed SARS-CoV-2 infection or an uninfected control (not recorded which). Sequenced sample: whole blood.

The bases read TGCAGTGCTACTCCGGGACAACAAGAGACCCAGTACTTC. This translates into CSATPGQQETQYF. The V and J segments used are TRBV20-1 and TRBJ2-5; D gene: possibly TRBD1, on 6 matching bases. The germline ends are 11 bases apart after V is trimmed by 4 bases and J by 2 bases. CDR1 and CDR2 are drawn from the germline V gene (reference sequence): DFQATT, SNEGSKA. Including the terminal cysteine and phenylalanine, the CDR3 comprises 13 residues. Only the CDR3 part of the read is kept: 39 bases, read in frame from the first base.